The next 15 T cell receptor beta chains were all read from a single sample in a study of blood T cell repertoires in COVID-19 (dated by TCRdb to the early 2020s). The library was obtained by the immunoSEQ multiplex PCR assay. TCRdb took over this immuneACCESS table, retaining in-frame rearrangements with V and J assigned. Such tables are incomplete; in checked studies, under half of the missing clones stem from an unresolved V gene, and the remainder is unexplained. The sample includes around 200,000 clones, with 65% to 85% observed a single time. The ten largest clones represent 7% to 10% of the sample. Sequencing was carried out using peripheral blood. The source is a woman in her fifties or sixties with acute or convalescent COVID-19.

V gene TRBV5-8 combines with J gene TRBJ2-1; 13 bases fit TRBD2. This CDR3 is built from 15 residues. J was trimmed by 8 bases and V by 3 bases; bases with no gene match: 5. The germline gives CDR1 SGHTS, CDR2 YDEGEE. CDR3 bases: TGTGCCAGCAGCTGGGGGACTAGCGGGACAGATGAGCAGTTCTTC. Its translation: CASSWGTSGTDEQFF.

This rearrangement joins TRBV2 to TRBJ2-7; D perhaps matches TRBD1 (6 bases). The CDR3 is 15 amino acids. Germline lookup yields CDR1 SNHLY and CDR2 FYNNEI. Trimming removed 1 base at V and 8 bases at J, with 18 bases between. The CDR3 sequence: CASSEERGQWDKQYF. CDR3 nucleotides: TGTGCCAGCAGTGAAGAGCGTGGACAGTGGGACAAGCAGTACTTC.

This chain uses TRBV9 with TRBJ2-3, with 9 bases identical to TRBD1. Germline assignment: CDR1 SGDLS and CDR2 YYNGEE. The trim removed 0 bases at V and 2 bases at J, leaving 4 bases unmatched. This CDR3 region has 16 residues. CDR3 protein: CASSVGGQGPTDTQYF. The CDR3 coding sequence is TGTGCCAGCAGCGTAGGGGGACAGGGCCCCACAGATACGCAGTATTTT.

The V gene is TRBV5-1, the J gene TRBJ1-2; 11 bases map to TRBD1. The germline gives CDR1 SGHRS, CDR2 YFSETQ. Trimming at V came to 3 bases and at J to 4 bases, leaving 8 bases not matched to a gene. CDR3 length equals 16 residues. CDR3 in DNA: TGCGCCAGCAGCTCCGGACAGGGGGCTACAATCTATGGCTACACCTTC. It encodes CASSSGQGATIYGYTF.

V gene TRBV6-1 combines with J gene TRBJ2-7, with 8 bases aligning to TRBD1. After removal of 0 bases from V and 2 bases from J, the junction contained 6 bases not matched to a gene. The CDR3 consists of 16 residues. Germline CDR1 is MNHNS and CDR2 is SASEGT. Here the CDR3 DNA reads TGTGCCAGCAGTGAAGCCTTCGCAGGGGGCCCCTACGAGCAGTACTTC. Translating it yields CASSEAFAGGPYEQYF.

The chain links TRBV11-2 to TRBJ2-1; TRBD2 matches at 7 bases. The trim removed 3 bases at V and 0 bases at J, leaving 2 bases unmatched. This CDR3 spans 15 amino acids. Germline lookup yields CDR1 SGHAT and CDR2 FQNNGV. CDR3 residues: CASSFRGSSYNEQFF. The CDR3 bases are TGTGCCAGCAGCTTTCGCGGGAGCTCCTACAATGAGCAGTTCTTC.

This clone occurred a few times. This chain connects TRBV5-6 to TRBJ1-1; D uncertain. V lost 4 bases to trimming and J lost 0 bases, with 22 bases between them. This CDR3 has 18 amino acids. Germline V gives CDR1 SGHDT, CDR2 YYEEEE. The CDR3 DNA sequence: TGTGCCAGCAGCCTCGACGGTGGCGGGGAGGTTGTGAACACTGAAGCTTTCTTT. Protein: CASSLDGGGEVVNTEAFF.

The V call is TRBV6-5, the J call TRBJ1-2, with a weak D call TRBD1 (6 bases). Trimming pared 5 bases from V and 4 bases from J, leaving 17 bases between. Germline V gives CDR1 MNHEY, CDR2 SVGAGI. This CDR3 spans 15 amino acids. The CDR3 nucleotides read TGTGCCAGCAGTATACAACAGGGACACGTCTATGGCTACACCTTC. As protein: CASSIQQGHVYGYTF.

As to this clone: It may be a read error: a sequence one base away is much more abundant. The chain joins TRBV27 to TRBJ2-7; 9 nucleotides align to TRBD1. V was pared by 6 bases and J by 4 bases, with 7 bases of the junction left unmatched. The CDR3 sequence is 14 residues long. Germline CDR1 reads MNHEY; CDR2 reads SMNVEV (reference sequence). CDR3 amino acids: CASSIGTGMYEQYF. The CDR3 DNA reads as TGTGCCAGCAGCATCGGGACAGGGATGTACGAGCAGTACTTC.

The chain combines TRBV19 with TRBJ2-1, with TRBD2 identical over 13 bases. CDR3 length equals 16 residues. The V segment lost 5 bases and the J segment 4 bases; nucleotides outside the gene matches: 5. CDR1 and CDR2 (germline): LNHDA, SQIVND (reference sequence). The CDR3 DNA reads as TGTGCCAGTAGTGGGAGACTAGCGGGAGGTTACAATGAGCAGTTCTTC. It translates to CASSGRLAGGYNEQFF.

J is TRBJ1-4 and V is TRBV27; D not certain. V was shortened by 3 bases and J by 3 bases, with 11 bases between the two germline ends. The V gene's germline CDR1 is MNHEY and CDR2 SMNVEV (reference sequence). The CDR3 consists of 15 residues. The CDR3 sequence: CASSFREAPNEKLFF. The CDR3 coding sequence is TGTGCCAGCAGTTTCCGGGAAGCGCCTAATGAAAAACTGTTTTTT.

The gene calls are TRBV6-1 and TRBJ1-5; tentatively, D is TRBD1 (5 bases). The CDR3 covers 17 residues. The ends were cut back, 4 bases at V and 3 bases at J, with 19 bases in the middle. CDR1 and CDR2 from the germline V gene are MNHNS and SASEGT. The CDR3 spells CASSVGQAAIDNQPQHF. The CDR3 DNA sequence: TGTGCCAGCAGTGTAGGACAAGCCGCAATAGACAATCAGCCCCAGCATTTT.

This chain joins TRBV5-4 and TRBJ1-1; D may be TRBD1 (6 bases). Looked up from germline, CDR1 is SGHNT and CDR2 is YYREEE (reference sequence). The length of the CDR3 is 12 residues. V lost 7 bases, J lost 1 base, and 8 bases lay in between. The CDR3 here is CASGTQNTEAFF. For the CDR3, the DNA is TGTGCCAGCGGGACACAGAACACTGAAGCTTTCTTT.

The chain links TRBV15 to TRBJ2-7; TRBD2 might be the D (6 bases). V lost 5 bases to trimming and J lost 0 bases, with 17 bases between them. CDR3 length equals 16 residues. Germline assignment: CDR1 LNHNV and CDR2 YYDKDF (reference sequence). The CDR3 DNA follows: TGTGCCACCAGCCGGACTCCGGGCGGGACCTCCTACGAGCAGTACTTC. This translates into CATSRTPGGTSYEQYF. Variable domain in full (rest from reference TRBV15 and TRBJ2-7): DAMVIQNPRYQVTQFGKPVTLSCSQTLNHNVMYWYQQKSSQAPKLLFHYYDKDFNNEADTPDNFQSRRPNTSFCFLDIRSPGLGDTAMYLCATSRTPGGTSYEQYFGPGTRLTVT.

This chain connects TRBV6-5 to TRBJ2-1; unclear D gene. V was pared by 6 bases and J by 11 bases, with 17 bases between. CDR1 and CDR2 (germline): MNHEY, SVGAGI. The CDR3 spans 13 residues. The CDR3 bases are TGTGCCAGCAGCCACCGAGAGGCGCCCAAGCAGTTCTTC. Amino acids: CASSHREAPKQFF.